Below, 10 T cell receptor beta chains from the same sample are listed, as sequenced in a study of blood T cells in healthy people across ages. PCR was performed a second time for 7 to 11 cycles using a sample-barcoded 5' primer and a J-beta primer mix. MiXCR was run by TCRdb on the 5' RACE reads, yielding one entry per CDR3 protein. The sample includes 380,000 or so distinct CDR3 sequences, about 52% of them seen just once. Sequenced material: blood. The source of these receptors is a man aged 55 to 70 in good health.

The chain carries TRBV4-3 and TRBJ2-4; 8 nucleotides align to TRBD2. J gave up 13 bases and V 0 bases, and 11 bases lay outside the gene matches. The CDR3 covers 15 residues. Germline V gene data show CDR1 as LGHNA and CDR2 as YSLEER. The CDR3 spells CASSQDWSGGLEQYF. Written as DNA, the CDR3 is TGCGCCAGCAGCCAAGATTGGTCGGGAGGGTTAGAGCAGTACTTC.

This clonotype appeared once. This chain links TRBV29-1 with TRBJ2-3; D uncertain. Trimming took off 7 bases at V and 6 bases at J, with 14 bases between the two ends. Germline V gives CDR1 SQVTM, CDR2 ANQGSEA. This CDR3 is 12 amino acids long. CDR3 residues: CSGALSGDTQYF. In DNA form, the CDR3 reads TGCAGCGGAGCACTGAGTGGGGATACGCAGTATTTT.

The table lists this clonotype with a count of one. This chain connects TRBV11-2 to TRBJ2-5; D is perhaps TRBD1 or TRBD2 (6 bases each). The end of the DNA is better explained by TRBJ2-7, so the J call may be wrong. Germline values: CDR1 SGHAT, CDR2 FQNNGV. The CDR3 covers 15 residues. The CDR3 reads CASSLDRGGHDEQYF. In DNA, the CDR3 is TGTGCCAGCAGCTTAGACCGAGGGGGGCACGACGAGCAGTACTTC.

V and J are TRBV12-3 or TRBV12-4 and TRBJ2-3, with D possibly being TRBD1 (7 bases). The CDR3 has 14 residues. V lost 2 bases and J 4 bases, leaving 10 bases between the germline ends. The CDR3: CASSLSRGADTQYF. The CDR3 nucleotides are TGTGCCAGCAGTTTAAGCAGGGGGGCAGATACGCAGTATTTT.

In regard to this clonotype: A much larger clone is a single base away; this may be a read error. This chain joins TRBV27 and TRBJ1-2; weak D call: TRBD1 (6 bases). This CDR3 region has 14 residues. The germline V and J ends were trimmed by 8 bases and 5 bases, with 18 bases remaining between them. Per germline, CDR1 MNHEY and CDR2 SMNVEV (reference sequence). CDR3 bases: TGTGCCAGCGGGATACTTGGGAGGGGGTATGGCTACACCTTC. Amino acids: CASGILGRGYGYTF.

This clonotype was found a few times. The chain combines TRBV7-4 with TRBJ2-5, with D perhaps TRBD2 (6 bases). TRBJ2-7 explains the end of the DNA better; the J call may be wrong. Germline CDR1 reads SGHVT; CDR2 reads SQSDAQ. The CDR3 loop spans 19 amino acids. For the CDR3, the DNA is TGTGCCAGCAGCCTATGGGAGGCGGGACGGTACACCAGATCCTACGAGCAGTACTTC. Encoded protein: CASSLWEAGRYTRSYEQYF.

This rearrangement joins TRBV29-1 to TRBJ1-4, with D perhaps TRBD1 (6 bases). Trimming took 6 bases from V and 4 from J, leaving 12 bases between them. Germline V CDR1 and CDR2: SQVTM, ANQGSEA. This CDR3 is built from 13 residues. The CDR3, as DNA: TGCAGCGTGGGGGCGGGAGTTAATGAAAAACTGTTTTTT. As protein: CSVGAGVNEKLFF.

This clonotype was picked up many times. The chain links TRBV2 to TRBJ2-3, with a possible D match to TRBD2 (5 bases). V shed 1 base and J shed 2 bases, with 13 bases lying between them. This CDR3 spans 16 amino acids. Germline CDR1 is SNHLY and CDR2 is FYNNEI. The CDR3 here is CASSEGGGGTTDTQYF. The CDR3 DNA follows: TGTGCCAGCAGTGAAGGAGGAGGAGGAACCACAGATACGCAGTATTTT.

The chain is built from TRBV6-6 and TRBJ2-1, with D perhaps matching TRBD2 (5 bases). Germline V CDR1 and CDR2: MNHNY, SVGAGI (reference sequence). The CDR3 length is 14 residues. Trimming stripped 7 bases from V and 0 bases from J, with 10 bases between. The CDR3 is CASMGVSSYNEQFF. The CDR3 DNA reads as TGTGCCAGCATGGGAGTTAGCTCCTACAATGAGCAGTTCTTC.

The chain has TRBV12-3 or TRBV12-4 and TRBJ2-5; 7 nucleotides agree with TRBD2. With 8 bases clipped from V and 4 bases from J, the junction kept 13 bases outside the gene matches. This CDR3 region has 15 residues. In DNA, the CDR3 is TGTGCCAGCTCCTCTGGGGGGGGGTTCGGAGAGACCCAGTACTTC. This translates into CASSSGGGFGETQYF.